The present T cell receptor (beta chain) was sequenced within a study of PD-1 blockade in classical Hodgkin lymphoma. Sequencing was performed with immunoSEQ multiplex PCR; in TCRdb, only in-frame clones are kept and a portion is missing. The sample carries under 60,000 clones, around 75% recorded once. Broader study findings: Some patients began nivolumab under 1 year after ASCT. These patients were excluded from later analyses.

Each patient relapsed following autologous stem cell transplantation, and prior brentuximab vedotin exposure differed. Of note for this clone: Its antigen is not known.

V lost 5 bases to trimming and J lost 3 bases, with 4 bases between them. Germline V gene lookup returns CDR1 SGHTA and CDR2 FQGNSA. The CDR3 totals 11 residues. This TCR was sampled from a human donor with classical Hodgkin lymphoma. The sequencing used peripheral blood mononuclear cells (PBMCs), collected before the second cycle of nivolumab. J is TRBJ1-1 and V is TRBV7-2; D is unclear. CDR3 protein: CASSIYTEAFF. The CDR3 nucleotides read TGTGCCAGCAGCATATACACTGAAGCTTTCTTT.